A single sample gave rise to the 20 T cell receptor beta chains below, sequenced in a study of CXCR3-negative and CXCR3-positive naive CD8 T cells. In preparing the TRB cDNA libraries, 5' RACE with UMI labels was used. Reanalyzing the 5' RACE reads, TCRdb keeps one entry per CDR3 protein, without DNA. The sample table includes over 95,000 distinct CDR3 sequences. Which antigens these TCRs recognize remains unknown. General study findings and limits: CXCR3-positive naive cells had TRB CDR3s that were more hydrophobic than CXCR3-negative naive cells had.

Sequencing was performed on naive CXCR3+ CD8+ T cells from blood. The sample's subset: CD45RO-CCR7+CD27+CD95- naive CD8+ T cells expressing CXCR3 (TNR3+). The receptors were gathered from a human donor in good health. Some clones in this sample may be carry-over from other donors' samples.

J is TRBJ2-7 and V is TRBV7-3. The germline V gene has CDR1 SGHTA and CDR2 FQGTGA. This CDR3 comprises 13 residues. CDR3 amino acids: CASSLTGGDEQYF.

The CDR3 is CASSQEVGLTDTQYF. J is TRBJ2-3 and V is TRBV4-3. CDR1 and CDR2 from the germline V gene are LGHNA and YSLEER. This CDR3 region has 15 residues.

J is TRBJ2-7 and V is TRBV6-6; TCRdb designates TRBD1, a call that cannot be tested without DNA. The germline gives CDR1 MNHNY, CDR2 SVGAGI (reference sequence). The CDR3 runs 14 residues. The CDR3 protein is CASSIRDTPNEQYF.

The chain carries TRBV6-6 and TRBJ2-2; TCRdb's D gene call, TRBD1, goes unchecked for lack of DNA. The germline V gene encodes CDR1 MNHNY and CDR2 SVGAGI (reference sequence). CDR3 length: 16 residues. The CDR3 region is CASSSQGAPVTGELFF.

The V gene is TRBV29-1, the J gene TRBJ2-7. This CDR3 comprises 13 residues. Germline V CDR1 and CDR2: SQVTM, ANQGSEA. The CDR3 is CSVGDFYSYEQYF.

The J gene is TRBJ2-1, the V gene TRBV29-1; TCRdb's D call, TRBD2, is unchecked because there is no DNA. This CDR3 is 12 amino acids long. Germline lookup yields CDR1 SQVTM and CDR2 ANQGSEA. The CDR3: CSATSESYEQFF.

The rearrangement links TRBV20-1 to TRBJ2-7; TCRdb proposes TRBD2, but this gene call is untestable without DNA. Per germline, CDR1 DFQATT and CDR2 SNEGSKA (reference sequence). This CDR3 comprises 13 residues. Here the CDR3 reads CSAPRGLAAEQYF.

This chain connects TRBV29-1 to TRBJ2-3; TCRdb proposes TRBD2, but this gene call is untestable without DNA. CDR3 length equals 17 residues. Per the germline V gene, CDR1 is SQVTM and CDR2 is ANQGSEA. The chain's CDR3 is CSVVGGTSGGAVDTQYF.

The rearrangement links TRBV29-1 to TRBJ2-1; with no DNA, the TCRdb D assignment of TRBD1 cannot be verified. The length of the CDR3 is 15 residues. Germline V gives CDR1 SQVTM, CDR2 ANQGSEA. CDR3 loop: CSVEEVRATYNEQFF.

The CDR3 here is CASSLEGGASDTGELFF. The chain combines TRBV13 with TRBJ2-2; absent DNA, TCRdb's TRBD1 call cannot be checked. The CDR3 is 17 amino acids. Germline lookup yields CDR1 PRHDT and CDR2 FYEKMQ (reference sequence).

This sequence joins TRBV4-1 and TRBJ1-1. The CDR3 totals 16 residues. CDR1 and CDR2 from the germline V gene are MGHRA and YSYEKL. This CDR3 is CASASSGGGMKTEAFF.

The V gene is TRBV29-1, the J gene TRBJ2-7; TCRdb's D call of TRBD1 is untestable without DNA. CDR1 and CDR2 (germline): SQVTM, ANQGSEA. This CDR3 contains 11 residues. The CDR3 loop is CSVESGYEQYF.

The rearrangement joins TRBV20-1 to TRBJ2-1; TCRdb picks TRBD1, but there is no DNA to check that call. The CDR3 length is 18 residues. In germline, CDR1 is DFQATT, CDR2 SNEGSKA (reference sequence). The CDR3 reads CSARDGGGRSWRGNEQFF.

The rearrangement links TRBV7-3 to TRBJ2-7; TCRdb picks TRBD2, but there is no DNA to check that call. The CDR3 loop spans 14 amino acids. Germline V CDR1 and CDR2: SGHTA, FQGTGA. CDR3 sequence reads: CASSLLAGPYEQYF.

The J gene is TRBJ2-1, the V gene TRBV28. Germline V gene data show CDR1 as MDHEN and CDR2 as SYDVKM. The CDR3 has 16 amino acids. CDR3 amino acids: CASSLSEGWTYNEQFF. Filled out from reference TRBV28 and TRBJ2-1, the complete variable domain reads DVKVTQSSRYLVKRTGEKVFLECVQDMDHENMFWYRQDPGLGLRLIYFSYDVKMKEKGDIPEGYSVSREKKERFSLILESASTNQTSMYLCASSLSEGWTYNEQFFGPGTRLTVL.

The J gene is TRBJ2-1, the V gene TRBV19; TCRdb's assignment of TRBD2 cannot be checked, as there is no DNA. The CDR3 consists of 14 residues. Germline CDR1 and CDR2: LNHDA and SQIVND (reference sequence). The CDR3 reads CASSTWSSGNEQFF.

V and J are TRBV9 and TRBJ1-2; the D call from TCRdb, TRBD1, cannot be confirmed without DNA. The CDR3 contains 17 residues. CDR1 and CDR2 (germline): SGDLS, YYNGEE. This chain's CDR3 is CASSDGTGGAPVYGYTF. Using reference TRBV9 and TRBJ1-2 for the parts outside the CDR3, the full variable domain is DSGVTQTPKHLITATGQRVTLRCSPRSGDLSVYWYQQSLDQGLQFLIQYYNGEERAKGNILERFSAQQFPDLHSELNLSSLELGDSALYFCASSDGTGGAPVYGYTFGSGTRLTVV.

Here the CDR3 reads CASSPSQGAGETQYF. The V call is TRBV4-3, the J call TRBJ2-5; without DNA, the TCRdb call of TRBD1 cannot be checked. Germline-derived CDR1 and CDR2 are LGHNA and YSLEER. The length of the CDR3 is 15 residues.

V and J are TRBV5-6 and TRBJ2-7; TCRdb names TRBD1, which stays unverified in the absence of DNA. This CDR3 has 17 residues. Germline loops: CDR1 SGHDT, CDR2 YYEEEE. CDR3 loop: CASKTSPLKGYDYEQYF.

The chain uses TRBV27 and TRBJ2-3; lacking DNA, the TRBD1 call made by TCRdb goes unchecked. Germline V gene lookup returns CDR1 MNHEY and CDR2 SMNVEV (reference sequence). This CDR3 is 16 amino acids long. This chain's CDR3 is CASRPLLGISTDTQYF.